The 16 T cell receptor beta chains reported below all come from one sample, sequenced in a study of blood T cell repertoires in COVID-19. Assay used: immunoSEQ multiplex PCR; TCRdb lists only in-frame clones, some missing. The repertoire holds about 160,000 clones, with around nine tenths as singletons. The sample comprised peripheral blood. Receptors were obtained from a woman in her 70s with COVID-19, enrolled during active disease.

The CDR3 sequence: CATLDTSTDTQYF. The CDR3 DNA reads as TGTGCCACCCTCGACACTAGCACAGATACGCAGTATTTT. The rearrangement uses TRBV24-1 and TRBJ2-3; D remains unclear. Per germline, CDR1 KGHDR and CDR2 SFDVKD. This CDR3 is built from 13 residues. V was shortened by 9 bases and J by 0 bases, with 9 bases between the two germline ends.

The genes are TRBV19 and TRBJ2-3, with D possibly being TRBD1 (5 bases). CDR1 is LNHDA and CDR2 is SQIVND in the germline V gene (reference sequence). CDR3 length equals 13 residues. The V gene lost 6 bases and the J gene lost 2 bases, with 9 bases spanning the gap. The CDR3 region has the DNA TGTGCCAGTAGGTCGACAGACACAGATACGCAGTATTTT. Protein product: CASRSTDTDTQYF.

This clone was seen more than once but under ten times. The chain recombines TRBV2 with TRBJ1-5; D is ambiguous. The CDR3 runs to 16 residues. In germline, CDR1 is SNHLY, CDR2 FYNNEI. Trimming took off 2 bases at V and 2 bases at J, with 13 bases between the two ends. CDR3 nucleotides: TGTGCCAGCAGTGAATTTGGTCAGATGGGCAATCAGCCCCAGCATTTT. Translating gives CASSEFGQMGNQPQHF. Full variable domain (rest looked up from reference TRBV2 and TRBJ1-5): EPEVTQTPSHQVTQMGQEVILRCVPISNHLYFYWYRQILGQKVEFLVSFYNNEISEKSEIFDDQFSVERPDGSNFTLKIRSTKLEDSAMYFCASSEFGQMGNQPQHFGDGTRLSIL.

The chain links TRBV21-1 to TRBJ1-3. TRBV21-1 is tagged as a pseudogene. This CDR3 region has 16 residues. CDR3 in DNA: TGTGCCAGCAGCACCCGGGGGGCAGACTCTGGAAACACCATATATTTT. It encodes CASSTRGADSGNTIYF.

The J gene is TRBJ2-2, the V gene TRBV2, with D possibly being TRBD1 (6 bases). Between the trimmed V and J ends, which lost 2 bases and 6 bases, there was a span of 13 bases. This CDR3 is built from 15 residues. Germline-derived CDR1 and CDR2 are SNHLY and FYNNEI. The CDR3 DNA reads as TGTGCCAGCAGTGAACGGTCAGGGGTGGCCGGGGAGCTGTTTTTT. Translating gives CASSERSGVAGELFF.

The rearrangement links TRBV6-5 to TRBJ1-1, with 8 bases lining up with TRBD1. The germline V gene encodes CDR1 MNHEY and CDR2 SVGAGI. The junction had 6 bases not matched to a gene; V was cut back by 5 bases and J by 4 bases. The CDR3 length is 14 residues. The CDR3 coding sequence is TGTGCCAGCAGTCTAGGACAGGGCGGCACTGAAGCTTTCTTT. It yields the protein CASSLGQGGTEAFF.

This chain connects TRBV2 to TRBJ1-2; D is unclear. Germline V CDR1 and CDR2: SNHLY, FYNNEI. This CDR3 contains 15 residues. V gave up 7 bases and J gave up 2 bases, with 17 bases separating them. CDR3 bases: TGTGCCAGCATGTTACAGCGGGATGACAACTATGGCTACACCTTC. Amino acids: CASMLQRDDNYGYTF.

The rearrangement joins TRBV28 to TRBJ2-1; 12 bases fit TRBD1. The CDR3 has 14 amino acids. CDR1 and CDR2 (germline): MDHEN, SYDVKM. Trimming removed 7 bases from V and 9 bases from J; junction bases left unmatched: 7. CDR3 bases: TGTGCCAGCACCTTGGGACAGGGGGCGGGTGAGCAGTTCTTC. Its translation: CASTLGQGAGEQFF. The complete variable domain, with remaining parts taken from reference TRBV28 and TRBJ2-1, reads DVKVTQSSRYLVKRTGEKVFLECVQDMDHENMFWYRQDPGLGLRLIYFSYDVKMKEKGDIPEGYSVSREKKERFSLILESASTNQTSMYLCASTLGQGAGEQFFGPGTRLTVL.

This clone has only one observation. The chain has TRBV5-1 and TRBJ2-3, with 7 bases aligning to TRBD2. This CDR3 is built from 13 residues. Trimming took 4 bases from V and 3 from J; bases not matched to a gene: 2. Per the germline V gene, CDR1 is SGHRS and CDR2 is YFSETQ. The CDR3 spells CASSRTRTDTQYF. CDR3 in DNA: TGCGCCAGCAGCCGGACTAGAACAGATACGCAGTATTTT.

The chain uses TRBV3-1 (or the pseudogene TRBV3-2) and TRBJ1-1, with D possibly matching TRBD1 (5 bases). The CDR3 has 14 amino acids. The V end lost 2 bases, the J end lost 3 bases, and 10 bases lay between the germline ends. CDR1 LGHDT and CDR2 YNNKEL come from the germline V gene (reference sequence). This chain's CDR3 is CASSQRQTYTEAFF. CDR3 sequence (DNA): TGTGCCAGCAGCCAACGACAGACTTACACTGAAGCTTTCTTT.

V is TRBV20-1 and J is TRBJ1-5; 10 bases fit TRBD1. The ends lost 3 bases at V and 1 base at J; junction bases unmatched: 3. Germline values: CDR1 DFQATT, CDR2 SNEGSKA (reference sequence). CDR3 size: 15 residues. The CDR3 nucleotides read TGCAGTGCTAGTAGACAGGGGGCAAGCAATCAGCCCCAGCATTTT. The encoded protein is CSASRQGASNQPQHF.

The chain employs TRBV27 and TRBJ2-1, with a tentative D call TRBD2 (5 bases). This CDR3 has 13 amino acids. Germline assignment: CDR1 MNHEY and CDR2 SMNVEV (reference sequence). The V end lost 10 bases, the J end lost 4 bases, and 14 bases lay between the germline ends. CDR3 coding DNA: TGTGCCACCCGCAGGACTTTTTACAATGAGCAGTTCTTC. Translated, it gives CATRRTFYNEQFF.

The CDR3 loop reads CATSRGRVQFPDTQYF. DNA of the CDR3: TGTGCCACCAGCAGAGGCCGGGTCCAGTTCCCAGATACGCAGTATTTT. This sequence joins TRBV15 and TRBJ2-3; no clear D. CDR3 length: 16 amino acids. Germline CDR1 reads LNHNV; CDR2 reads YYDKDF (reference sequence). V was pared by 1 base and J by 4 bases, with 15 bases between.

This chain joins TRBV2 and TRBJ2-7; 10 bases are shared with TRBD2. The CDR3 contains 15 residues. V was clipped by 2 bases and J by 4 bases; unmatched bases: 5. Germline CDR1 and CDR2: SNHLY and FYNNEI. CDR3 protein: CASSELAGAPYEQYF. CDR3 nucleotide sequence: TGTGCCAGCAGTGAACTAGCGGGGGCGCCGTACGAGCAGTACTTC. Using reference TRBV2 and TRBJ2-7 for the parts outside the CDR3, the full variable domain is EPEVTQTPSHQVTQMGQEVILRCVPISNHLYFYWYRQILGQKVEFLVSFYNNEISEKSEIFDDQFSVERPDGSNFTLKIRSTKLEDSAMYFCASSELAGAPYEQYFGPGTRLTVT.

The V call is TRBV19, the J call TRBJ1-5; possibly TRBD1 for D (5 bases). The V and J ends lost 6 bases and 0 bases respectively, with 12 bases between them. Germline loops: CDR1 LNHDA, CDR2 SQIVND (reference sequence). This CDR3 region has 15 residues. The CDR3: CASSQDRGSNQPQHF. DNA for the CDR3: TGTGCCAGTAGCCAAGACAGAGGTAGCAATCAGCCCCAGCATTTT.

The chain is built from TRBV19 and TRBJ2-6; D possibly corresponds to TRBD2 (7 bases). Trimming removed 3 bases from V and 2 bases from J, with 20 bases in between. The germline V gene has CDR1 LNHDA and CDR2 SQIVND (reference sequence). The CDR3 extends over 19 amino acids. CDR3 protein: CASSILGGAVSTGANVLTF. Written as DNA, the CDR3 is TGTGCCAGTAGTATCTTAGGGGGGGCTGTCAGTACTGGGGCCAACGTCCTGACTTTC.